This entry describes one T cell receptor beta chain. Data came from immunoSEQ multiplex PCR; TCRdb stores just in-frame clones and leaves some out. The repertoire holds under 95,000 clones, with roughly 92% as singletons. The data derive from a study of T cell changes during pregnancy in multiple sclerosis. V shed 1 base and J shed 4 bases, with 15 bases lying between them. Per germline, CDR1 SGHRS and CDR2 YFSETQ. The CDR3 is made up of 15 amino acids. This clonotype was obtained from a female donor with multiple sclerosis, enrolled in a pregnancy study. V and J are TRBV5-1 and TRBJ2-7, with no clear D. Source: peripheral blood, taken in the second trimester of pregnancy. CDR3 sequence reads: CASSLFGKAEYEQYF. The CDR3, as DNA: TGCGCCAGCAGCTTGTTCGGTAAGGCGGAATACGAGCAGTACTTC.